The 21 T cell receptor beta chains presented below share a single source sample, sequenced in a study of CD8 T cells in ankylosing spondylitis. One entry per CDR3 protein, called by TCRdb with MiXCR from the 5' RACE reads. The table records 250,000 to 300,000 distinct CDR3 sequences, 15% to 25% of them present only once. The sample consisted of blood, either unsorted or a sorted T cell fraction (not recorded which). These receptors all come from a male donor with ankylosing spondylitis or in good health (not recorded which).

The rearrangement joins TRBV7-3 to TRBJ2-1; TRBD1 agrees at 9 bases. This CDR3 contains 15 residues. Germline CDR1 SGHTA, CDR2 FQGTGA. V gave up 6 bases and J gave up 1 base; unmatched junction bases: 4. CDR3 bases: TGTGCCAGCAGTGCGGACAGGGGTTCCTACAATGAGCAGTTCTTC. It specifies CASSADRGSYNEQFF.

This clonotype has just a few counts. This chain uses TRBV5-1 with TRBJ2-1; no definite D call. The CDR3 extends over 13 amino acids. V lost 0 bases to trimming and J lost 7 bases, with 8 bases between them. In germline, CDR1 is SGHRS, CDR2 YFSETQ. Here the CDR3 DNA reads TGCGCCAGCAGCTTGGTCGCTAGTAATGAGCAGTTCTTC. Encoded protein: CASSLVASNEQFF.

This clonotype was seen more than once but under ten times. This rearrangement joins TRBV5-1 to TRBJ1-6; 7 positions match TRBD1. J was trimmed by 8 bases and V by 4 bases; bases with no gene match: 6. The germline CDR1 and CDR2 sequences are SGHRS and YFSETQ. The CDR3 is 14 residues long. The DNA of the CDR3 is TGCGCCAGCAGCGAACAGGGGATGGATTCACCCCTCCACTTT. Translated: CASSEQGMDSPLHF.

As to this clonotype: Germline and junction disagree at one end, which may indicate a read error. The CDR3 spells CASSDTGFGNQPHHF. The CDR3, as DNA: TGTGCCAGCAGTGACACAGGGTTCGGCAATCAGCCCCACCATTTT. This chain links TRBV12-3 or TRBV12-4 with TRBJ1-5; possibly TRBD1 for D (6 bases). The CDR3 is 15 residues long.

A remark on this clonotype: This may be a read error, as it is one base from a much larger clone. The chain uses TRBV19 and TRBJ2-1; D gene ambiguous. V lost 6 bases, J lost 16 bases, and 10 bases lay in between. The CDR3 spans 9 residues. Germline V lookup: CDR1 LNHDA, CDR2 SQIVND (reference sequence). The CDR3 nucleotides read TGTGCCAGTAGCCTTCGGCATTTCTTC. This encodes CASSLRHFF.

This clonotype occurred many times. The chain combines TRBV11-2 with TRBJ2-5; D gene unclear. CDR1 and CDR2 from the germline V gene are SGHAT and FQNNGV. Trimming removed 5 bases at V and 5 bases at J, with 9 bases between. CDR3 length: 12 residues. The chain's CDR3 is CASSRSVETQYF. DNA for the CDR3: TGTGCCAGCAGCCGCTCAGTCGAGACCCAGTACTTC. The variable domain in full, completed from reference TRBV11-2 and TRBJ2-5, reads EAGVAQSPRYKIIEKRQSVAFWCNPISGHATLYWYQQILGQGPKLLIQFQNNGVVDDSQLPKDRFSAERLKGVDSTLKIQPAKLEDSAVYLCASSRSVETQYFGPGTRLLVL.

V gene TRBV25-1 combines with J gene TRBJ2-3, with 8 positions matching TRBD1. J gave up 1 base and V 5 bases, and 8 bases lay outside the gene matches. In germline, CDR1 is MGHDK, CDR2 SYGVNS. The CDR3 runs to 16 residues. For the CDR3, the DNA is TGTGCCAGCAGTCCCCAGGGGGCGGGTGGCACAGATACGCAGTATTTT. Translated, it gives CASSPQGAGGTDTQYF.

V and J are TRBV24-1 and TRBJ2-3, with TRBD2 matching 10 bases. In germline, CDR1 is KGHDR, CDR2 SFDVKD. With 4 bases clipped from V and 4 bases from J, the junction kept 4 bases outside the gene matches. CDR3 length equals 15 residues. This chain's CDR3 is CATSESSGRADTQYF. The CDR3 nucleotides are TGTGCCACCAGTGAATCTAGCGGGAGAGCAGATACGCAGTATTTT.

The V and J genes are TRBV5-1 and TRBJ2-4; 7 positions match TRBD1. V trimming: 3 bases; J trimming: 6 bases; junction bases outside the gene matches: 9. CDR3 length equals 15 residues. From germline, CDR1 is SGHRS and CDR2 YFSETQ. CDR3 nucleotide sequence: TGCGCCAGCAGCTCTCGGACAGGAATGGGAAACATTCAGTACTTC. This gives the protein CASSSRTGMGNIQYF.

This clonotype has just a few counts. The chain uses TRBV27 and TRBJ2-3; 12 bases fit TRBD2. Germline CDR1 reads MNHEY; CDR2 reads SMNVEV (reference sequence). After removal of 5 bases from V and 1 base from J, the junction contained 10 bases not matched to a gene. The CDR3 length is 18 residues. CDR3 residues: CASSSRTSGEVGTDTQYF. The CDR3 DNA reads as TGTGCCAGCAGTAGCAGGACTAGCGGGGAGGTTGGCACAGATACGCAGTATTTT.

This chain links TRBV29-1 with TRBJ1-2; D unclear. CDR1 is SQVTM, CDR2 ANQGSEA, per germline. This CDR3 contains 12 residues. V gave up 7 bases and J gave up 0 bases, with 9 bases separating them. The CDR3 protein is CSGGSSNYGYTF. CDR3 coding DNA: TGCAGCGGTGGGAGTTCTAACTATGGCTACACCTTC.

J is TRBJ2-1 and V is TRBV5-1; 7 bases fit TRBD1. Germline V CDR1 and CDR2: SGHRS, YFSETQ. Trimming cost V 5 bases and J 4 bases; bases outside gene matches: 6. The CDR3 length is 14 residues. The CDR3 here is CASSGRGHYNEQFF. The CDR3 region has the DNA TGCGCCAGCAGTGGTAGGGGGCATTACAATGAGCAGTTCTTC.

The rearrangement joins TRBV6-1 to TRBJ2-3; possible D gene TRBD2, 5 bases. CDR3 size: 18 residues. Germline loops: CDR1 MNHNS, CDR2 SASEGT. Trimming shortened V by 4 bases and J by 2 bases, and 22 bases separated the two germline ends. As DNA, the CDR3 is TGTGCCAGCAGTGGAATTCGGCGATGGTCTAGCATCACAGATACGCAGTATTTT. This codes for CASSGIRRWSSITDTQYF.

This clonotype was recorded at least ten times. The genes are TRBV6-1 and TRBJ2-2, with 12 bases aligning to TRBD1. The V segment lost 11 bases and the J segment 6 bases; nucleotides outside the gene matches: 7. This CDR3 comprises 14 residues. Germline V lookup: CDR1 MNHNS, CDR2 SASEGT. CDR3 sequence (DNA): TGTGCCTACCGCGGGACAGGGGGCCCCGGGGAGCTGTTTTTT. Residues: CAYRGTGGPGELFF.

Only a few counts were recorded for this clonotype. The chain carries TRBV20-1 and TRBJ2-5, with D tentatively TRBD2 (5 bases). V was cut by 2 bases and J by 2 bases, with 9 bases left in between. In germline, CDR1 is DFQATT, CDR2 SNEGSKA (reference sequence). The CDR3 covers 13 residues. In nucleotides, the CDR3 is TGCAGTGCTAGATTTCCGGGGCAAGAGACCCAGTACTTC. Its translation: CSARFPGQETQYF.

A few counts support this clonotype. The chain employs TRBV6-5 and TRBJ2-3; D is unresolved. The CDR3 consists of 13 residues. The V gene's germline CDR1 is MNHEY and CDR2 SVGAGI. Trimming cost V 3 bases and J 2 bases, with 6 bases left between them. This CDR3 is CASSYRHTDTQYF. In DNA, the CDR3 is TGTGCCAGCAGTTATAGGCACACAGATACGCAGTATTTT.

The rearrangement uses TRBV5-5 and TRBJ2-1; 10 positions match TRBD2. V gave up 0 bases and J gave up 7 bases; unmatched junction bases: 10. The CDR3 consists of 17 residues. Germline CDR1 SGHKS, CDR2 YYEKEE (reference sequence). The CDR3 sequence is CASSLAVGLARRNEQFF. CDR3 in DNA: TGTGCCAGCAGCTTGGCAGTGGGACTAGCGCGGAGGAATGAGCAGTTCTTC.

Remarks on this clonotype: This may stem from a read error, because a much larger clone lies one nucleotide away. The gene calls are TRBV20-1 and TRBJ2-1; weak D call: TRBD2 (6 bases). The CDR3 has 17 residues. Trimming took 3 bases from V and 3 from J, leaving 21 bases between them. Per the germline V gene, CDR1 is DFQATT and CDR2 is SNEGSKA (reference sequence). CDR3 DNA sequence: TGCAGTGCTAGTTCCGGGGAACGACTAGTGGACTACAATGAGCAGTTCTTC. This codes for CSASSGERLVDYNEQFF.

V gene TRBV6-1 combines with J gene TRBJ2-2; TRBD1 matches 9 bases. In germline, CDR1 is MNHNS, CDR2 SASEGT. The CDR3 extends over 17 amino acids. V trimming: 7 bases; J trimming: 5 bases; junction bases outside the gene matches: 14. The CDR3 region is CASISGPGQGLTGELFF. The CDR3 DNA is TGTGCCAGCATCTCGGGCCCGGGACAGGGTTTGACCGGGGAGCTGTTTTTT.

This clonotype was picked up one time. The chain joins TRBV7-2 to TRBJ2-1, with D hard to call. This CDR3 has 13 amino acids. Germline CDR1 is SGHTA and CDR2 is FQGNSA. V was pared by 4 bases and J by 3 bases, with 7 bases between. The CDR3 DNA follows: TGTGCCAGCAGCTCGACCTTCTACAATGAGCAGTTCTTC. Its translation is CASSSTFYNEQFF.

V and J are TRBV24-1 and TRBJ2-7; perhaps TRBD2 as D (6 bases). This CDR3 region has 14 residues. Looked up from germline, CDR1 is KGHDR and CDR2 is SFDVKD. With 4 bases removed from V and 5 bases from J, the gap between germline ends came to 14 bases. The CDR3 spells CATSDPTSPNEQYV. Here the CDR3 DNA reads TGTGCCACCAGTGACCCGACTAGTCCAAACGAGCAGTACGTC.